Sequencing of this T cell receptor beta chain was carried out in a study of T-cell reconstitution after alpha-beta-depleted transplantation in children. Unique molecular identifiers tagged the TCRbeta library. TCRdb independently ran MiXCR on the PCR reads; one entry per CDR3 protein. Altogether about 640,000 distinct CDR3 sequences are present, about an eighth being singletons, with the ten largest covering around 2%. CDR3 length: 13 amino acids. V lost 8 bases and J lost 2; bases outside the gene matches: 4. The germline gives CDR1 SQVTM, CDR2 ANQGSEA. The material was PBMCs, mostly from graft donor cells, obtained 360 days after TCRalphabeta/CD19-depleted stem cell transplant. The TCR originated in a male patient younger than 18 who had a stem cell transplant for acute myeloid leukemia, so the T cells may come from the graft donor. The rearrangement links TRBV29-1 to TRBJ2-5; 11 bases line up with TRBD2. The CDR3 spells CSLAGGVQETQYF. In nucleotides, the CDR3 is TGCAGCTTAGCGGGAGGGGTACAAGAGACCCAGTACTTC.